These 28 T cell receptor beta chains were all obtained from the same sample, sequenced in a study of cytomegalovirus exposure and HLA in healthy donors. It was with 60 Vbeta and 13 Jbeta primers that the PCR ran. Here immunoSEQ multiplex PCR was the method, and the copy in TCRdb shows in-frame clones only, minus some. The sample holds 150,000 to 200,000 clones, around 81% seen once. Sequences were obtained from PBMCs. Source of these receptors: a man younger than 35 in good health and CMV-seronegative.

The chain joins TRBV19 to TRBJ1-1; D not certain. Trimming stripped 6 bases from V and 1 base from J, with 12 bases between. The germline V gene has CDR1 LNHDA and CDR2 SQIVND (reference sequence). CDR3 size: 14 residues. The DNA for the CDR3 is TGTGCCAGTAGGCAGACACCAAAGAACACTGAAGCTTTCTTT. It yields the protein CASRQTPKNTEAFF. The full variable domain, in which reference TRBV19 and TRBJ1-1 provide the parts outside the CDR3, is DGGITQSPKYLFRKEGQNVTLSCEQNLNHDAMYWYRQDPGQGLRLIYYSQIVNDFQKGDIAEGYSVSREKKESFPLTVTSAQKNPTAFYLCASRQTPKNTEAFFGQGTRLTVV.

The CDR3 loop is CASSIRANYEQYF. CDR3 DNA sequence: TGTGCCAGTAGTATCCGCGCGAACTACGAGCAGTACTTC. This chain joins TRBV19 and TRBJ2-7, with unresolved D. CDR3 length: 13 amino acids. Between the trimmed V and J ends, which lost 3 bases and 3 bases, there was a span of 9 bases. Germline V gene sequence: CDR1 LNHDA, CDR2 SQIVND (reference sequence).

The J gene is TRBJ2-7, the V gene TRBV7-2; the D gene is possibly TRBD2 (5 bases). Looked up from germline, CDR1 is SGHTA and CDR2 is FQGNSA. The CDR3 has 14 amino acids. Trimming took off 2 bases at V and 3 bases at J, with 11 bases between the two ends. The CDR3 loop reads CASSLLTGIYEQYF. Written as DNA, the CDR3 is TGTGCCAGCAGCTTACTGACGGGGATCTACGAGCAGTACTTC.

As regards this clone: At one of its ends the junction is not consistent with the germline gene, which may arise from a read error. This chain connects TRBV7-7 to TRBJ2-2, with D possibly being TRBD2 (6 bases). This CDR3 contains 15 residues. CDR1 and CDR2 (germline): SSHAT, FNYEAQ (reference sequence). The CDR3 loop reads CASSPTEGGVGELFF. CDR3 DNA sequence: TGTGCTAGCAGCCCGACTGAGGGCGGGGTCGGGGAGCTGTTTTTT.

The sample holds a few counts of this clone. The chain has TRBV7-8 and TRBJ2-7; TRBD2 matches 8 bases. The CDR3 is 15 amino acids. V gave up 5 bases and J gave up 2 bases; unmatched junction bases: 8. Germline V gene data show CDR1 as SGHVS and CDR2 as FQNEAQ. In DNA, the CDR3 is TGTGCCAGCAGCCCCGGCGGGGGGTATACCTACGAGCAGTACTTC. Translated: CASSPGGGYTYEQYF.

This clone was observed once. The V call is TRBV11-3, the J call TRBJ2-5; weak D call: TRBD2 (5 bases). V lost 5 bases, J lost 2 bases, and 9 bases lay in between. The CDR3 loop spans 13 amino acids. Germline V gives CDR1 SGHNT, CDR2 YENEEA. Written as DNA, the CDR3 is TGTGCCAGCAGCCCTCGGGAACAAGAGACCCAGTACTTC. Protein product: CASSPREQETQYF.

J is TRBJ1-2 and V is TRBV6-5, with D unresolved. This CDR3 contains 13 residues. Between the trimmed V and J ends, which lost 8 bases and 4 bases, there was a span of 14 bases. Germline assignment: CDR1 MNHEY and CDR2 SVGAGI. Here the CDR3 DNA reads TGTGCCAGCCGCTTAGCGGACGGCTATGGCTACACCTTC. Translation gives CASRLADGYGYTF.

The chain uses TRBV7-9 and TRBJ1-4, with D maybe TRBD1 (5 bases). The CDR3 spans 16 residues. Trimming cost V 5 bases and J 6 bases, with 19 bases left between them. Germline CDR1 and CDR2: SEHNR and FQNEAQ (reference sequence). CDR3 sequence: CASSPIEYSRDEKLFF. CDR3 nucleotides: TGTGCCAGCAGCCCGATCGAGTACAGCAGGGATGAAAAACTGTTTTTT.

V usage is TRBV5-1 and J usage is TRBJ2-7, with TRBD1 matching over 7 bases. This CDR3 is built from 14 residues. The junction had 7 bases not matched to a gene; V was cut back by 4 bases and J by 3 bases. Germline loops: CDR1 SGHRS, CDR2 YFSETQ. The chain's CDR3 is CASSLRQGSYEQYF. The CDR3 DNA is TGCGCCAGCAGCCTACGACAGGGTAGCTACGAGCAGTACTTC.

A single count supports this clone. The chain combines TRBV18 with TRBJ2-3, with D uncertain. V was cut by 0 bases and J by 0 bases, with 4 bases left in between. Germline V gene data show CDR1 as KGHSH and CDR2 as LQKENI. The length of the CDR3 is 14 residues. CDR3 bases: TGTGCCAGCTCACCACCCATTAGCACAGATACGCAGTATTTT. Amino acids: CASSPPISTDTQYF.

The V call is TRBV7-9, the J call TRBJ2-1, with 9 bases lining up with TRBD2. Germline lookup yields CDR1 SEHNR and CDR2 FQNEAQ (reference sequence). J was trimmed by 6 bases and V by 5 bases; bases with no gene match: 5. The CDR3 spans 14 residues. The CDR3 here is CASSISGGVNEQFF. The CDR3 DNA follows: TGTGCCAGCAGCATTAGCGGGGGAGTCAATGAGCAGTTCTTC. Using reference TRBV7-9 and TRBJ2-1 for the parts outside the CDR3, the full variable domain is DTGVSQNPRHKITKRGQNVTFRCDPISEHNRLYWYRQTLGQGPEFLTYFQNEAQLEKSRLLSDRFSAERPKGSFSTLEIQRTEQGDSAMYLCASSISGGVNEQFFGPGTRLTVL.

The chain is built from TRBV29-1 and TRBJ2-7, with D perhaps TRBD1 (7 bases). The germline V and J ends were trimmed by 7 bases and 5 bases, with 15 bases remaining between them. From germline, CDR1 is SQVTM and CDR2 ANQGSEA. The CDR3 length is 12 residues. In DNA form, the CDR3 reads TGCAGCGCAGGAGGGGGCGCGGACGAGCAGTACTTC. Encoded protein: CSAGGGADEQYF.

This chain uses TRBV19 with TRBJ1-1; 10 bases line up with TRBD1. The CDR3 is made up of 16 amino acids. From germline, CDR1 is LNHDA and CDR2 SQIVND (reference sequence). Germline trimming cut 1 base from V and 4 bases from J; bases unmatched to any gene: 6. DNA for the CDR3: TGTGCCAGTAGTATAGGGGGGACAGGGGATGGCACTGAAGCTTTCTTT. Protein sequence: CASSIGGTGDGTEAFF.

This clone has more than one count but fewer than ten. The chain links TRBV1 to TRBJ2-3; TRBD2, the table's D call, lacks a check against the DNA. TRBV1 is reported as a pseudogene. This CDR3 is 16 amino acids long. CDR3 nucleotides: TGCACCAGCAGCCAATCTAGCGGGGGGCCTTCAGATACGCAGTATTTT. As protein: CTSSQSSGGPSDTQYF.

The chain combines TRBV7-2 with TRBJ1-4; D unresolved. The CDR3 is 14 amino acids. CDR1 and CDR2 (germline): SGHTA, FQGNSA. Trimming removed 3 bases from V and 0 bases from J, with 5 bases in between. The CDR3 sequence is CASSFQTTNEKLFF. Written as DNA, the CDR3 is TGTGCCAGCAGCTTTCAGACAACTAATGAAAAACTGTTTTTT.

The V call is TRBV23-1, the J call TRBJ2-5, with 8 bases lining up with TRBD1. TRBV23-1 is flagged as an ORF with uncertain function. CDR3 length equals 15 residues. V gave up 2 bases and J gave up 1 base; unmatched junction bases: 3. CDR3 protein: CASSQTDRGQETQYF. The CDR3 DNA reads TGCGCCAGCAGTCAAACCGACAGGGGCCAAGAGACCCAGTACTTC.

The genes are TRBV6-6 and TRBJ1-2, with D perhaps matching TRBD1 (5 bases). CDR1 MNHNY and CDR2 SVGAGI come from the germline V gene (reference sequence). V was clipped by 0 bases and J by 8 bases, with 10 bases between them. This CDR3 spans 13 amino acids. The CDR3 region is CASSYSTGGGYTF. CDR3 nucleotide sequence: TGTGCCAGCAGTTACTCGACCGGGGGAGGCTACACCTTC.

The gene calls are TRBV5-1 and TRBJ2-7, with D possibly matching TRBD2 (6 bases). The germline V gene encodes CDR1 SGHRS and CDR2 YFSETQ. V lost 6 bases and J lost 4, with 14 bases in between. The CDR3 has 13 residues. Written as DNA, the CDR3 is TGCGCCAGCAATAGCGGCGTGGGTTACGAGCAGTACTTC. Protein product: CASNSGVGYEQYF. Using reference TRBV5-1 and TRBJ2-7 for the parts outside the CDR3, the full variable domain is KAGVTQTPRYLIKTRGQQVTLSCSPISGHRSVSWYQQTPGQGLQFLFEYFSETQRNKGNFPGRFSGRQFSNSRSEMNVSTLELGDSALYLCASNSGVGYEQYFGPGTRLTVT.

The J gene is TRBJ1-2, the V gene TRBV5-1, with D perhaps TRBD1 (6 bases). Trimming took 2 bases from V and 4 from J, leaving 15 bases between them. This CDR3 has 15 amino acids. Germline CDR1 and CDR2: SGHRS and YFSETQ. Here the CDR3 reads CASSLGGGFSYGYTF. The CDR3 DNA follows: TGCGCCAGCAGCTTAGGGGGGGGGTTTAGCTATGGCTACACCTTC.

This clone has a handful of counts. The CDR3 region has the DNA TGTGCCAGCAGTTTTCAGGGGGCCGGGGAGCTGTTTTTT. Amino acids: CASSFQGAGELFF. The chain employs TRBV28 and TRBJ2-2; TRBD1 matches at 7 bases. The ends lost 3 bases at V and 6 bases at J; junction bases unmatched: 1. The V gene's germline CDR1 is MDHEN and CDR2 SYDVKM. CDR3 length equals 13 residues.

This CDR3 reads CAISAGQGSNQPQHF. The CDR3 DNA reads TGTGCCATCAGTGCCGGACAGGGCTCCAATCAGCCCCAGCATTTT. This rearrangement joins TRBV10-3 to TRBJ1-5; 8 bases map to TRBD1. V lost 4 bases, J lost 3 bases, and 5 bases stayed unmatched. Germline V gene data show CDR1 as ENHRY and CDR2 as SYGVKD. There are 15 residues in the CDR3.

The chain recombines TRBV9 with TRBJ2-6; 12 nucleotides line up with TRBD1. V trimming: 2 bases; J trimming: 4 bases; junction bases outside the gene matches: 7. Germline V gene data show CDR1 as SGDLS and CDR2 as YYNGEE. The CDR3 has 18 residues. The DNA of the CDR3 is TGTGCCAGCAGCGTGACGGGACAGGGGGCGGGAGGGGCCAACGTCCTGACTTTC. Its translation is CASSVTGQGAGGANVLTF.

The rearrangement uses TRBV30 and TRBJ2-1; D possibly corresponds to TRBD2 (5 bases). V was clipped by 3 bases and J by 7 bases, with 10 bases between them. The CDR3 totals 12 residues. CDR1 is GTSNPN and CDR2 is SVGIG in the germline V gene (reference sequence). CDR3: CAWRIGVNEQFF. CDR3 DNA: TGTGCCTGGAGGATCGGGGTAAATGAGCAGTTCTTC. The variable domain in full, completed from reference TRBV30 and TRBJ2-1, reads SQTIHQWPATLVQPVGSPLSLECTVEGTSNPNLYWYRQAAGRGLQLLFYSVGIGQISSEVPQNLSASRPQDRQFILSSKKLLLSDSGFYLCAWRIGVNEQFFGPGTRLTVL.

With regard to this clone: This sequence may be a read error, since a much larger clone differs from it by one base. The chain links TRBV2 to TRBJ2-2, with TRBD1 as a possible D gene (5 bases). Trimming took off 3 bases at V and 3 bases at J, with 5 bases between the two ends. CDR3 length: 13 residues. CDR1 SNHLY and CDR2 FYNNEI come from the germline V gene. The CDR3: CASSETDTGELFF. The CDR3 nucleotides are TGTGCCAGCAGTGAGACAGACACCGGGGAGCTGTTTTTT. The full variable domain, its missing parts supplied by reference TRBV2 and TRBJ2-2, is EPEVTQTPSHQVTQMGQEVILRCVPISNHLYFYWYRQILGQKVEFLVSFYNNEISEKSEIFDDQFSVERPDGSNFTLKIRSTKLEDSAMYFCASSETDTGELFFGEGSRLTVL.

This rearrangement joins TRBV7-6 to TRBJ2-7; D is possibly TRBD2 (5 bases). Germline V lookup: CDR1 SGHVS, CDR2 FNYEAQ. CDR3 size: 14 residues. V dropped 1 base and J dropped 0 bases, with 7 bases sitting between them. DNA of the CDR3: TGTGCCAGCAGCTTAGGGGGAGACTCCTACGAGCAGTACTTC. This encodes CASSLGGDSYEQYF.

The chain employs TRBV11-2 and TRBJ2-7; maybe TRBD2 (6 bases). Germline V gene sequence: CDR1 SGHAT, CDR2 FQNNGV. V was clipped by 5 bases and J by 7 bases, with 15 bases between them. The CDR3 has 13 residues. CDR3 sequence reads: CASSLLEGWEQYF. The CDR3 nucleotides read TGTGCCAGCAGCCTTTTGGAGGGCTGGGAGCAGTACTTC.

This chain uses TRBV15 with TRBJ2-1, with D perhaps matching TRBD1 (5 bases). Looked up from germline, CDR1 is LNHNV and CDR2 is YYDKDF (reference sequence). There are 18 residues in the CDR3. Trimming left V 2 bases short and J 2 bases short, with 19 bases between. The CDR3 DNA sequence: TGTGCCACCAGCAGACCTCGGATCACAGGCGGTACCTACAATGAGCAGTTCTTC. Encoded protein: CATSRPRITGGTYNEQFF. The entire variable domain, with the rest obtained from reference TRBV15 and TRBJ2-1, is as follows: DAMVIQNPRYQVTQFGKPVTLSCSQTLNHNVMYWYQQKSSQAPKLLFHYYDKDFNNEADTPDNFQSRRPNTSFCFLDIRSPGLGDTAMYLCATSRPRITGGTYNEQFFGPGTRLTVL.

This clone has only a few counts. The chain carries TRBV7-2 and TRBJ2-1; 8 nucleotides align to TRBD2. V gave up 5 bases and J gave up 5 bases; unmatched junction bases: 8. This CDR3 has 15 amino acids. Germline values: CDR1 SGHTA, CDR2 FQGNSA. CDR3 in amino acids: CASSPDTSGHNEQFF. DNA of the CDR3: TGTGCCAGCAGCCCTGATACTAGCGGACACAATGAGCAGTTCTTC.